This TCR beta chain was recovered during a study of human T cells and chemical hapten exposure. CDR3 length equals 15 residues. V lost 4 bases to trimming and J lost 0 bases, with 10 bases between them. Per germline, CDR1 LNHDA and CDR2 SQIVND (reference sequence). The time point denotes: patch test 1, 2 weeks after DPC sensitization. Noted treatment: therapeutic diphenylcyclopropenone sensitization with weekly scalp DPC. This clonotype was observed a few times. Its matching antigen is unknown. TCRdb ran MiXCR on the RACE reads and lists one entry per CDR3 protein. The table records approximately 110,000 distinct CDR3 sequences, approximately 11% of them present only once. Study findings and constraints: DPC sensitization produced no change in TCRs with frequency above 1 in 1000.

This sequence originates from a middle-aged woman with alopecia areata. Some clones in this sample may be carry-over from other donors' samples. V usage is TRBV19 and J usage is TRBJ1-5, with TRBD1 as a possible D gene (5 bases). The specimen comprised whole blood, sampled in connection with sensitization to the hapten diphenylcyclopropenone (DPC). CDR3 DNA: TGTGCCAGTAGTACGGGACTTTATAGCAATCAGCCCCAGCATTTT. Translated, it gives CASSTGLYSNQPQHF. The entire variable domain, with the rest obtained from reference TRBV19 and TRBJ1-5, is as follows: DGGITQSPKYLFRKEGQNVTLSCEQNLNHDAMYWYRQDPGQGLRLIYYSQIVNDFQKGDIAEGYSVSREKKESFPLTVTSAQKNPTAFYLCASSTGLYSNQPQHFGDGTRLSIL.